This T cell receptor beta chain was documented in a study of T cell responses to AZD1222 COVID-19 vaccine. Findings and caveats of the study: Per reports, nearly half of all spike-specific TCRs target regions that are unmutated in variants.

Trimming shortened V by 7 bases and J by 5 bases, and 17 bases separated the two germline ends. Germline CDR1 MNHEY, CDR2 SVGAGI. This CDR3 spans 15 amino acids. Profiled with immunoSEQ multiplex PCR; TCRdb holds only in-frame clones, not every one. The table records 150,000 or so clones, around nine tenths of them present only once. About this clone itself: The antigen remains unidentified.

Material: peripheral blood, obtained on day 0 of AZD1222 vaccination. The receptor was isolated from an adult in good health. The V call is TRBV6-5, the J call TRBJ1-4; D might be TRBD1 (6 bases). The CDR3 DNA reads TGTGCCAGCACTCCTCGCAGGGGAGGGAATGAAAAACTGTTTTTT. Its translation is CASTPRRGGNEKLFF.